These 19 T cell receptor beta chains came from one sample sequenced in a study of cytotoxic CD8 clonotypes in ibrutinib-treated CLL. Sequencing used immunoSEQ multiplex PCR; TCRdb keeps in-frame clones, though not all of them. The sample has roughly 97,000 clones; more than 75% are singletons. The material was PBMCs, obtained after 12 months of ibrutinib treatment. These receptors came from a human donor with chronic lymphocytic leukemia.

The chain couples TRBV6-6 to TRBJ2-7; D perhaps matches TRBD1 (5 bases). Per germline, CDR1 MNHNY and CDR2 SVGAGI (reference sequence). The CDR3 contains 14 residues. The V end lost 0 bases, the J end lost 2 bases, and 8 bases lay between the germline ends. The CDR3 DNA follows: TGTGCCAGCAGTTACTCTCAGGGTACCTACGAGCAGTACTTC. Translation gives CASSYSQGTYEQYF.

The chain couples TRBV4-2 to TRBJ2-7, with 8 bases aligning to TRBD1. CDR3 length equals 16 residues. Germline V gene lookup returns CDR1 LGHNA and CDR2 YNFKEQ. J gave up 0 bases and V 0 bases, and 4 bases lay outside the gene matches. CDR3: CASSQDRTGSSYEQYF. The CDR3, as DNA: TGTGCCAGCAGCCAAGATCGGACAGGGAGCTCCTACGAGCAGTACTTC.

The CDR3 loop is CASSLGLSQGRNSGANVLTF. The DNA for the CDR3 is TGCGCCAGCAGCTTGGGTCTTAGTCAGGGAAGGAACTCTGGGGCCAACGTCCTGACTTTC. The chain joins TRBV5-1 to TRBJ2-6; D is perhaps TRBD1 (5 bases). CDR1 and CDR2 (germline): SGHRS, YFSETQ. Trimming stripped 0 bases from V and 0 bases from J, with 19 bases between. The CDR3 contains 20 residues.

In this sample, this clone turned up a few times. The chain's CDR3 is CASSEWRGARAYEQFF. The CDR3, as DNA: TGCGCCAGCAGTGAGTGGAGGGGAGCCCGTGCCTATGAGCAGTTCTTC. The chain combines TRBV10-1 with TRBJ2-1, with D perhaps matching TRBD2 (6 bases). The germline V and J ends were trimmed by 1 base and 8 bases, with 18 bases remaining between them. The CDR3 covers 16 residues. Germline CDR1 is WNHNN and CDR2 is SYGVQD (reference sequence).

This clone was detected a few times. The chain carries TRBV7-2 and TRBJ1-2; D remains ambiguous. Per germline, CDR1 SGHTA and CDR2 FQGNSA. CDR3 length: 16 residues. V lost 5 bases to trimming and J lost 3 bases, with 19 bases between them. The CDR3 bases are TGTGCCAGCAGCCCATCCGGGGAGGAGTACTACTATGGCTACACCTTC. Its protein is CASSPSGEEYYYGYTF.

CDR3 sequence reads: CAISSQNVDTDTQYF. Here the CDR3 DNA reads TGTGCCATCAGTTCCCAGAATGTTGACACAGATACGCAGTATTTT. This sequence joins TRBV10-3 and TRBJ2-3; D is uncertain. This CDR3 is 15 amino acids long. V shed 5 bases and J shed 2 bases, with 14 bases lying between them. Germline loops: CDR1 ENHRY, CDR2 SYGVKD.

The rearrangement uses TRBV15 and TRBJ1-3; the match to TRBD1 covers 7 bases. Germline values: CDR1 LNHNV, CDR2 YYDKDF (reference sequence). The CDR3 extends over 14 amino acids. The J segment lost 2 bases and the V segment lost 8 bases, leaving 6 bases of the junction unmatched. DNA of the CDR3: TGTGCCACCGCTCAGGGGGGCCCTGGAAACACCATATATTTT. Protein: CATAQGGPGNTIYF.

The rearrangement joins TRBV5-1 to TRBJ2-2, with no clear D. CDR3 size: 14 residues. Germline V gene lookup returns CDR1 SGHRS and CDR2 YFSETQ. Trimming took off 0 bases at V and 5 bases at J, with 8 bases between the two ends. The DNA of the CDR3 is TGCGCCAGCAGCTTGGCGGCCGAAACCGGGGAGCTGTTTTTT. It encodes CASSLAAETGELFF.

The J gene is TRBJ2-2, the V gene TRBV9; 8 bases are shared with TRBD1. CDR3 length equals 15 residues. With V trimmed by 4 bases and J by 6 bases, 8 bases remained unmatched. Germline V lookup: CDR1 SGDLS, CDR2 YYNGEE. The CDR3 sequence is CASSYRGALAGELFF. The CDR3, as DNA: TGTGCCAGCAGCTACAGGGGGGCTCTGGCCGGGGAGCTGTTTTTT.

The V call is TRBV30, the J call TRBJ2-1; 8 nucleotides match TRBD1. Per the germline V gene, CDR1 is GTSNPN and CDR2 is SVGIG (reference sequence). The CDR3 length is 12 residues. Losses at the gene ends were 2 bases for V and 8 bases for J; bases not matched to a gene: 2. The CDR3 region is CAWSQQGDEQFF. The CDR3, as DNA: TGTGCCTGGAGTCAACAGGGGGATGAGCAGTTCTTC.

V usage is TRBV19 and J usage is TRBJ2-1, with 7 bases aligning to TRBD1. This CDR3 has 15 residues. V was pared by 5 bases and J by 2 bases, with 6 bases of the junction left unmatched. Germline V gene data show CDR1 as LNHDA and CDR2 as SQIVND (reference sequence). This CDR3 is CASSGDRVPYNEQFF. DNA of the CDR3: TGTGCCAGTAGTGGAGACAGGGTCCCCTACAATGAGCAGTTCTTC.

The rearrangement joins TRBV6-6 to TRBJ1-1; the D gene is possibly TRBD1 (6 bases). Per the germline V gene, CDR1 is MNHNY and CDR2 is SVGAGI (reference sequence). There are 16 residues in the CDR3. Trimming stripped 5 bases from V and 3 bases from J, with 19 bases between. The chain's CDR3 is CASSSPIGGLYTEAFF. The CDR3 DNA reads as TGTGCCAGCAGTAGCCCCATTGGGGGCTTATACACTGAAGCTTTCTTT.

The rearrangement links TRBV19 to TRBJ1-1; TRBD1 agrees at 8 bases. V shed 3 bases and J 5 bases; nucleotides not matched to a gene: 5. The CDR3 is made up of 14 amino acids. The germline CDR1 and CDR2 sequences are LNHDA and SQIVND (reference sequence). CDR3 coding DNA: TGTGCCAGTAGTATTGGACAGGGTTTGACTGAAGCTTTCTTT. It translates to CASSIGQGLTEAFF.

This chain links TRBV6-1 with TRBJ2-1, with unresolved D. The germline CDR1 and CDR2 sequences are MNHNS and SASEGT. V lost 2 bases, J lost 9 bases, and 8 bases lay in between. The CDR3 is 12 residues long. This CDR3 is CASSERAFEQFF. The CDR3 DNA is TGTGCCAGCAGTGAACGTGCGTTTGAGCAGTTCTTC.

This clone was seen more than once but under ten times. V is TRBV30 and J is TRBJ1-1, with D uncertain. The germline V gene has CDR1 GTSNPN and CDR2 SVGIG (reference sequence). This CDR3 region has 13 residues. Trimming took off 3 bases at V and 0 bases at J, with 8 bases between the two ends. The CDR3 region has the DNA TGTGCCTGGAGCGGGGATTTGAACACTGAAGCTTTCTTT. This translates into CAWSGDLNTEAFF.

The V and J genes are TRBV5-1 and TRBJ2-7; no firm D call. CDR3 length: 13 residues. CDR1 and CDR2 from the germline V gene are SGHRS and YFSETQ. Between the trimmed V and J ends, which lost 0 bases and 2 bases, there was a span of 6 bases. CDR3 nucleotide sequence: TGCGCCAGCAGCTTGGACCTAGCCTACGAGCAGTACTTC. Its translation: CASSLDLAYEQYF.

The chain joins TRBV9 to TRBJ1-3; D not resolved. This CDR3 comprises 16 residues. Germline CDR1 reads SGDLS; CDR2 reads YYNGEE. The germline V and J ends were trimmed by 3 bases and 0 bases, with 13 bases remaining between them. In nucleotides, the CDR3 is TGTGCCAGCAGCGAGCAGGTGTTCTCCTCTGGAAACACCATATATTTT. Amino acids: CASSEQVFSSGNTIYF. Together with reference TRBV9 and TRBJ1-3, the CDR3 gives the full variable domain: DSGVTQTPKHLITATGQRVTLRCSPRSGDLSVYWYQQSLDQGLQFLIQYYNGEERAKGNILERFSAQQFPDLHSELNLSSLELGDSALYFCASSEQVFSSGNTIYFGEGSWLTVV.

In this sample, this clone turned up once. J is TRBJ2-3 and V is TRBV5-6; D not resolved. V was cut by 2 bases and J by 1 base, with 8 bases left in between. The CDR3 spans 14 residues. Germline V CDR1 and CDR2: SGHDT, YYEEEE. The CDR3 loop reads CASSFGVGTDTQYF. The DNA of the CDR3 is TGTGCCAGCAGCTTCGGTGTCGGCACAGATACGCAGTATTTT.

The chain links TRBV28 to TRBJ1-6; D not certain. Germline CDR1 and CDR2: MDHEN and SYDVKM. The CDR3 covers 15 residues. Trimming shortened V by 3 bases and J by 5 bases, and 11 bases separated the two germline ends. This CDR3 reads CASSFLTVNNSPLHF. DNA for the CDR3: TGTGCCAGCAGTTTCTTGACTGTTAATAATTCACCCCTCCACTTT.